The clone carrying this T cell receptor (beta chain) was seen just once. The data originate from a study of spatial heterogeneity in lung cancer. Study overall: The average count in raw reads for each unique TCR and UMI combination exceeded eight appearances.

The V gene's germline CDR1 is DFQATT and CDR2 SNEGSKA (reference sequence). CDR3 length equals 15 residues. Trimming removed 1 base from V and 0 bases from J, with 7 bases in between. Time point defined: sample taken at primary tumor resection. MiXCR, run by TCRdb on the 5' RACE reads, gives a single entry per CDR3 protein. The sample includes about 61,000 distinct CDR3 sequences, 6.3% seen only once; the top ten take roughly 15%. The rearrangement joins TRBV20-1 to TRBJ1-6; D is unresolved. This clonotype was sampled from a female donor with early-stage non-small cell lung cancer. Sequencing used PBMCs, obtained at surgery. The CDR3 DNA sequence: TGCAGTGCTAGAGTTGAGAGCTCCTATAATTCACCCCTCCACTTT. Translated, it gives CSARVESSYNSPLHF.